These 15 T cell receptor beta chains originate from one sample sequenced in a study of neurological immune-mediated disorders. Via MiXCR, TCRdb re-called the 5' RACE reads, giving one row per CDR3 protein. The sample gives tens of thousands of distinct CDR3 sequences, roughly 13% of which show up once; 9% is in the top ten. Time point specified: longitudinal time-point 3. The sequencing input was PBMCs. All receptors derive from a male donor with HTLV-1-associated myelopathy (HAM/TSP).

This clonotype was observed many times. The chain uses TRBV7-6 and TRBJ2-5, with D hard to call. With 4 bases removed from V and 7 bases from J, the gap between germline ends came to 13 bases. There are 13 residues in the CDR3. Per the germline V gene, CDR1 is SGHVS and CDR2 is FNYEAQ. This CDR3 reads CASSSAEVGTQYF. In DNA form, the CDR3 reads TGTGCCAGCAGCTCGGCAGAAGTGGGGACCCAGTACTTC.

There are many counts of this clonotype. The gene calls are TRBV6-5 and TRBJ2-5; D uncertain. Trimming shortened V by 4 bases and J by 13 bases, and 19 bases separated the two germline ends. Germline CDR1 reads MNHEY; CDR2 reads SVGAGI. The CDR3 loop spans 13 amino acids. CDR3 sequence: CASSSFPTRSGYF. The CDR3 DNA reads as TGTGCCAGCAGTTCCTTCCCGACCCGGTCTGGGTACTTC.

Ten or more counts support this clonotype. V gene TRBV4-3 combines with J gene TRBJ1-1; perhaps TRBD1 as D (6 bases). Trimming stripped 2 bases from V and 11 bases from J, with 18 bases between. The CDR3 is made up of 14 amino acids. CDR1 is LGHNA and CDR2 is YSLEER in the germline V gene. The CDR3 DNA follows: TGCGCCAGCAGCCAAAGAGAGGGCAGGGGCGAGGCTTTCTTT. It specifies CASSQREGRGEAFF.

The CDR3 region has the DNA TGTGCCAGCAGCCTACAGGGGGCCTACAATGAGCAGTTCTTC. Protein: CASSLQGAYNEQFF. This chain links TRBV4-2 with TRBJ2-1, with 8 bases identical to TRBD1. The CDR3 has 14 amino acids. Germline CDR1 and CDR2: LGHNA and YNFKEQ. V was clipped by 4 bases and J by 2 bases; unmatched bases: 1.

This clonotype was recorded many times. This chain links TRBV20-1 with TRBJ1-5; D may be TRBD1 (6 bases). This CDR3 has 13 amino acids. V gave up 5 bases and J gave up 7 bases, with 15 bases separating them. Germline values: CDR1 DFQATT, CDR2 SNEGSKA (reference sequence). The DNA of the CDR3 is TGCAGTGCTGGGGGACAAAAAGAACAGCCCCAGCATTTT. Its protein is CSAGGQKEQPQHF.

This clonotype appeared many times. The V gene is TRBV4-3, the J gene TRBJ1-2, with a weak D call TRBD1 (6 bases). The CDR3 has 15 amino acids. V lost 0 bases, J lost 8 bases, and 16 bases lay in between. Per the germline V gene, CDR1 is LGHNA and CDR2 is YSLEER. The DNA of the CDR3 is TGCGCCAGCAGCCAAGAAGTAACAGGGTTGAGCGGCTACACCTTC. Translated, it gives CASSQEVTGLSGYTF.

This clonotype has at least ten counts. The rearrangement uses TRBV5-1 and TRBJ1-1, with 9 bases aligning to TRBD1. With 2 bases clipped from V and 6 bases from J, the junction kept 5 bases outside the gene matches. CDR1 is SGHRS, CDR2 YFSETQ, per germline. This CDR3 has 14 residues. The CDR3 region is CASSLTQGAAEAFF. Written as DNA, the CDR3 is TGCGCCAGCAGCTTAACACAGGGGGCCGCTGAAGCTTTCTTT.

This clonotype was observed many times. The chain combines TRBV6-5 with TRBJ2-3; 9 nucleotides line up with TRBD1. The CDR3 is 15 residues long. Unmatched junction bases numbered 5, after V lost 4 bases and J lost 3 bases. Germline V gene sequence: CDR1 MNHEY, CDR2 SVGAGI. In nucleotides, the CDR3 is TGTGCCAGCAGTTCACCAGACAGGGGGACAGATACGCAGTATTTT. Its translation: CASSSPDRGTDTQYF.

This clonotype was seen at least ten times. The chain is built from TRBV5-5 and TRBJ2-7, with D perhaps given as TRBD1 or TRBD2 (5 bases each). Trimming removed 2 bases from V and 5 bases from J, with 14 bases in between. Germline-derived CDR1 and CDR2 are SGHKS and YYEKEE (reference sequence). The CDR3 sequence is 14 residues long. The CDR3: CASSFEGWTHEQYF. DNA of the CDR3: TGTGCCAGCAGCTTCGAGGGGTGGACCCACGAGCAGTACTTC.

The table lists this clonotype with many counts. This sequence joins TRBV3-1 and TRBJ1-3; no clear D. Germline CDR1 reads LGHDT; CDR2 reads YNNKEL (reference sequence). V lost 1 base to trimming and J lost 5 bases, with 0 bases between them. This CDR3 region has 11 residues. This CDR3 reads CASSQGNTIYF. DNA for the CDR3: TGTGCCAGCAGCCAAGGAAACACCATATATTTT.

This clonotype has a count of ten or more. The V call is TRBV6-5, the J call TRBJ2-2; perhaps TRBD1 as D (5 bases). The CDR3 sequence is 15 residues long. Per the germline V gene, CDR1 is MNHEY and CDR2 is SVGAGI. Trimming shortened V by 3 bases and J by 3 bases, and 11 bases separated the two germline ends. DNA of the CDR3: TGTGCCAGCAGTTATCAACCCAGGGACACCGGGGAGCTGTTTTTT. Residues: CASSYQPRDTGELFF.

This clonotype has ten or more counts. The CDR3 DNA follows: TGTGCCAGCAGGCGCGGACAGGGGGAATACACCGGGGAGCTGTTTTTT. This translates into CASRRGQGEYTGELFF. The rearrangement links TRBV12-3 or TRBV12-4 to TRBJ2-2; 10 nucleotides agree with TRBD1. Unmatched junction bases numbered 7, after V lost 6 bases and J lost 3 bases. The CDR3 is made up of 16 amino acids.

In its sample, this clonotype was seen many times. The chain uses TRBV5-1 and TRBJ2-1; the D gene is possibly TRBD1 (5 bases). V gave up 0 bases and J gave up 8 bases, with 12 bases separating them. This CDR3 comprises 14 residues. CDR1 and CDR2 from the germline V gene are SGHRS and YFSETQ. CDR3 protein: CASSLAAGRDEQFF. The DNA for the CDR3 is TGCGCCAGCAGCTTGGCCGCAGGGCGCGATGAGCAGTTCTTC.

This clonotype has at least ten counts. The J gene is TRBJ1-1, the V gene TRBV7-2; D call uncertain. The V gene lost 4 bases and the J gene lost 1 base, with 7 bases spanning the gap. Germline V gene sequence: CDR1 SGHTA, CDR2 FQGNSA. The CDR3 length is 13 residues. The CDR3 DNA is TGTGCCAGCAGCTGGAGTCGGAACACTGAAGCTTTCTTT. This gives the protein CASSWSRNTEAFF.

This clonotype was detected ten times or more. The genes are TRBV20-1 and TRBJ2-7; D gene ambiguous. CDR1 is DFQATT, CDR2 SNEGSKA, per germline (reference sequence). CDR3 length: 16 residues. Trimming took 0 bases from V and 1 from J, leaving 16 bases between them. CDR3: CSAREVGLVKSYEQYF. Here the CDR3 DNA reads TGCAGTGCTAGAGAGGTTGGGCTAGTCAAGTCCTACGAGCAGTACTTC.